This TCR beta chain was recovered during a study of CD8+ T cells in alopecia areata. Regarding the study as a whole: Researchers reported that TCR sharing among patients proved less clear than in mice, possibly HLA-linked. Researchers report lesional scalp, most notably alopecia totalis/universalis, outstripped normal scalp in clonality.

Treatment in this sample: oral pan-JAK inhibitor, 5-10 mg twice daily. In each case, RNA was isolated and then reverse transcribed into cDNA as the sequencing template. Here immunoSEQ multiplex PCR was the method, and the copy in TCRdb shows in-frame clones only, minus some. This table has about 200,000 clones, roughly two fifths appearing once. This clone was seen a few times. Its antigen is currently unknown. V lost 3 bases to trimming and J lost 9 bases, with 12 bases between them. The CDR3 sequence is 14 residues long. Germline loops: CDR1 KGHSH, CDR2 LQKENI. This TCR was sampled from a human donor with alopecia areata. Sequencing used CD4+ T cells sorted from blood, obtained at roughly week 30, from a patient treated with tofacitinib. The chain uses TRBV18 and TRBJ1-6; D is perhaps TRBD1 (5 bases). In nucleotides, the CDR3 is TGTGCCAGCTCACCGGACACAACCGGTTCACCCCTCCACTTT. Translation: CASSPDTTGSPLHF. The full variable domain, rest sourced from reference TRBV18 and TRBJ1-6, is NAGVMQNPRHLVRRRGQEARLRCSPMKGHSHVYWYRQLPEEGLKFMVYLQKENIIDESGMPKERFSAEFPKEGPSILRIQQVVRGDSAAYFCASSPDTTGSPLHFGNGTRLTVT.